A selection of T cell receptor beta chains follows, all from one sample in a study of CD8+ T cells in alopecia areata. Using immunoSEQ multiplex PCR, the repertoire was profiled, and TCRdb retains in-frame clones only, with some absent. The top ten clones hold around 1.5% of a sample with about 220,000 clones, around 57% of them seen once. Sequencing was performed on CD4+ T cells sorted from blood, taken at week 4, from a patient treated with tofacitinib. These receptors came from a human donor with alopecia areata. The CDR3 runs from the conserved cysteine through the conserved F or W. The D gene is left open where the match is weak. The size field is filled for only some rows; it gives once, few, many or a size class.

V: TRBV9; size: -; J: TRBJ2-6; D: -; DNA: TGTGCCAGCAGCGAGGGAACTGCTGGGGCCAACGTCCTGACTTTC; CDR3: CASSEGTAGANVLTF
V: TRBV18; size: -; J: TRBJ2-3; D: -; DNA: TGTGCCAGCTCACCACTGGGCGGCGGGGAGACAGATACGCAGTATTTT; CDR3: CASSPLGGGETDTQYF
V: TRBV5-6; size: -; J: TRBJ1-1; D: -; DNA: TGTGCCAGCAGCTTGGCTGCGGGGATGAACACTGAAGCTTTCTTT; CDR3: CASSLAAGMNTEAFF
V: TRBV9; size: -; J: TRBJ2-7; D: -; DNA: TGTGCCAGCAGCGTAGTTCAGGGAGGCGAGCAGTACTTC; CDR3: CASSVVQGGEQYF
V: TRBV5-6; size: -; J: TRBJ2-6; D: -; DNA: TGTGCCAGCAGCTACCAGGGCTCTGGGGCCAACGTCCTGACTTTC; CDR3: CASSYQGSGANVLTF
V: TRBV30; size: -; J: TRBJ1-2; D: -; DNA: TGTGCCTGGAGTGTAGGACCCCAGGGTGGCTACACCTTC; CDR3: CAWSVGPQGGYTF
V: TRBV7-2; size: -; J: TRBJ2-3; D: TRBD2; DNA: TGTGCCAGCAGCGCCAGCGGGGGTAGCACAGATACGCAGTATTTT; CDR3: CASSASGGSTDTQYF
V: TRBV4-1; size: few; J: TRBJ2-4; D: TRBD1; DNA: TGCGCCAGCAGCCCCCACTGGGACAGAAAAAACATTCAGTACTTC; CDR3: CASSPHWDRKNIQYF
V: TRBV9; size: few; J: TRBJ1-6; D: TRBD1; DNA: TGTGCCAGCAGCGTAGAGGGACAGGTCTCATCACCCCTCCACTTT; CDR3: CASSVEGQVSSPLHF
V: TRBV9; size: -; J: TRBJ2-5; D: TRBD1; DNA: TGTGCCAGCACCCCCAGGGGGAATGTCCAAGAGACCCAGTACTTC; CDR3: CASTPRGNVQETQYF
V: TRBV7-2; size: many; J: TRBJ2-3; D: TRBD1; DNA: TGTGCCAGCAGCTTAGTGAGGGGGACAGGGGCATCAGATACGCAGTATTTT; CDR3: CASSLVRGTGASDTQYF
V: TRBV29-1; size: -; J: TRBJ2-2; D: -; DNA: TGCAGCGTTGTTTGGGGAGTGAACACCGGGGAGCTGTTTTTT; CDR3: CSVVWGVNTGELFF
V: TRBV29-1; size: -; J: TRBJ1-2; D: -; DNA: TGCAGCGTGCGAGCATACCACCACTATGGCTACACCTTC; CDR3: CSVRAYHHYGYTF
V: TRBV5-1; size: -; J: TRBJ2-7; D: -; DNA: TGCGCCAGCAGCCCTGGGACATTCTACGAGCAGTACTTC; CDR3: CASSPGTFYEQYF
V: TRBV13; size: -; J: TRBJ2-7; D: -; DNA: TGTGCCAGCAGCTCTGGGACGGTAGCCTACGAGCAGTACTTC; CDR3: CASSSGTVAYEQYF
V: TRBV6-6; size: few; J: TRBJ1-1; D: TRBD1; DNA: TGTGCCAGCAGAAGTCCCGGGACAGGGTTCGGGGCTTTCTTT; CDR3: CASRSPGTGFGAFF
V: TRBV30; size: -; J: TRBJ1-4; D: -; DNA: TGTGCCTGGAATCTCCAGGGGAATGAAAAACTGTTTTTT; CDR3: CAWNLQGNEKLFF
V: TRBV30; size: -; J: TRBJ1-2; D: TRBD1; DNA: TGTGCCTGGTCGACAGGGTCGAAGAATGGCTACACCTTC; CDR3: CAWSTGSKNGYTF
V: TRBV29-1; size: -; J: TRBJ2-5; D: TRBD1; DNA: TGCAGCGTATTTGGGGTGGCAGGGGGATGGCGAGAGACCCAGTACTTC; CDR3: CSVFGVAGGWRETQYF
V: TRBV30; size: -; J: TRBJ1-6; D: -; DNA: TGTGCCTGGAGTGTTTACGATAATTCACCCCTCCACTTT; CDR3: CAWSVYDNSPLHF
V: TRBV7-2; size: -; J: TRBJ2-3; D: TRBD2; DNA: TGTGCCAGCAGCTTATTGGGGGTCGGGGGGGATACGCAGTATTTT; CDR3: CASSLLGVGGDTQYF
V: TRBV4-3; size: -; J: TRBJ2-6; D: TRBD1; DNA: TGCGCCAGCAGCCAATACGCCGGGACAGGGGGCCTCGGTGGGGCCAACGTCCTGACTTTC; CDR3: CASSQYAGTGGLGGANVLTF
V: TRBV5-6; size: -; J: TRBJ1-5; D: -; DNA: TGTGCCAGCAGCTTGGGCGGGACTAGGGATTATCAGCCCCAGCATTTT; CDR3: CASSLGGTRDYQPQHF
V: TRBV10-3; size: -; J: TRBJ2-3; D: -; DNA: TGTGCCATCAGCCCACCTAGTCGTCCAGATACGCAGTATTTT; CDR3: CAISPPSRPDTQYF
V: TRBV15; size: -; J: TRBJ2-7; D: TRBD1; DNA: TGTGCCACCAGCAGAGATGGGACAGGGGGCGAGCAGTACTTC; CDR3: CATSRDGTGGEQYF
V: TRBV4-3; size: many; J: TRBJ1-1; D: -; DNA: TGCGCCAGCAGCCAAGATCTCCGGGGAACTGAAGCTTTCTTT; CDR3: CASSQDLRGTEAFF
V: TRBV2; size: -; J: TRBJ1-1; D: -; DNA: TGTGCCACCGCGGGGGCAGAGAACACTGAAGCTTTCTTT; CDR3: CATAGAENTEAFF
V: TRBV5-1; size: -; J: TRBJ1-2; D: -; DNA: TGCGCCAGCAGCGCGGATGGGAGTAACTATGGCTACACCTTC; CDR3: CASSADGSNYGYTF
V: TRBV11-3; size: few; J: TRBJ2-7; D: -; DNA: TGTGCCAGCAGCGTAGGGGACTCCTATGAGGGGTACTTC; CDR3: CASSVGDSYEGYF
V: TRBV30; size: -; J: TRBJ1-4; D: -; DNA: TGTGCCTGGAGTGGTGTGGGGGCAACTAATGAAAAACTGTTTTTT; CDR3: CAWSGVGATNEKLFF
V: TRBV6-1; size: few; J: TRBJ2-1; D: -; DNA: TGTGCCAGCAGTGACTTCGCTCCGAGGACCCGCTTCAGCGACAATGAGCAGTTCTTC; CDR3: CASSDFAPRTRFSDNEQFF
V: TRBV14; size: many; J: TRBJ2-2; D: -; DNA: TGTGCCAGCACCACCACGTGGGAGCTGTTTTTT; CDR3: CASTTTWELFF
V: TRBV30; size: -; J: TRBJ1-2; D: -; DNA: TGTGCCTGGAGTGACTTCCTCGGGACCTATGGCTACACCTTC; CDR3: CAWSDFLGTYGYTF
V: TRBV29-1; size: -; J: TRBJ2-1; D: -; DNA: TGCAGCGTTGAGTGGGGCTCCGATGAGCAGTTCTTC; CDR3: CSVEWGSDEQFF
V: TRBV5-1; size: -; J: TRBJ1-1; D: -; DNA: TGCGCCAGCAGCAACGGGCTGATGGGCACTGAAGCTTTCTTT; CDR3: CASSNGLMGTEAFF
V: TRBV19; size: few; J: TRBJ1-5; D: -; DNA: TGTGCCAGTAGGCTTGCGTTTCAGAATAGCAATCAGCCCCAGCATTTT; CDR3: CASRLAFQNSNQPQHF
V: TRBV30; size: -; J: TRBJ1-5; D: -; DNA: TGTGCCTGGAGCCAACAGGTCTATAGCAATCAGCCCCAGCATTTT; CDR3: CAWSQQVYSNQPQHF
V: TRBV29-1; size: few; J: TRBJ1-2; D: -; DNA: TGCAGCGTAAGACATGAGGGCCATGGCTACACCTTC; CDR3: CSVRHEGHGYTF
V: TRBV29-1; size: -; J: TRBJ1-2; D: -; DNA: TGCAGCGTTTCAGAGGGCAGAGCCATCTATGGCTACACCTTC; CDR3: CSVSEGRAIYGYTF
V: TRBV7-9; size: few; J: TRBJ2-1; D: -; DNA: TGTGCCAGCAGCCCAGTCACAGGGATGATTAACAATGAGCAGTTCTTC; CDR3: CASSPVTGMINNEQFF
V: TRBV19; size: -; J: TRBJ2-7; D: -; DNA: TGTGCCAGTAGTGTCAGCCCAGTCGTGAGAGACGAGCAGTACTTC; CDR3: CASSVSPVVRDEQYF
V: TRBV6-6; size: few; J: TRBJ1-1; D: -; DNA: TGTGCCAGCAGTCAACCTGGGATGAACACTGAAGCTTTCTTT; CDR3: CASSQPGMNTEAFF
V: TRBV7-6; size: -; J: TRBJ1-1; D: TRBD1; DNA: TGTGCCAGCAGCTTAGCGACAGGGCTGAACACTGAAGCTTTCTTT; CDR3: CASSLATGLNTEAFF
V: TRBV11-2; size: once; J: TRBJ1-2; D: -; DNA: TGTGCCAGCAGAAGGACGGGGGCATATGGCTACACCTTC; CDR3: CASRRTGAYGYTF
V: TRBV6-1; size: -; J: TRBJ1-1; D: -; DNA: TGTGCCATCAGTGAGGAGGGTTTGTTGACTGAAGCTTTCTTT; CDR3: CAISEEGLLTEAFF
V: TRBV2; size: -; J: TRBJ2-2; D: TRBD1; DNA: TGTGCCAGCTCGTACCGGGACAGAGTCTCCGGCGGGGAGCTGTTTTTT; CDR3: CASSYRDRVSGGELFF
V: TRBV15; size: -; J: TRBJ2-5; D: TRBD2; DNA: TGTGCCACCAGCAGAGATGGGACTAGCTGGGAGACCCAGTACTTC; CDR3: CATSRDGTSWETQYF
V: TRBV20-1; size: -; J: TRBJ2-7; D: TRBD2; DNA: TGCAGTGCCCCACTAGCGGCTGAGCAGTACTTC; CDR3: CSAPLAAEQYF
V: TRBV30; size: -; J: TRBJ1-1; D: -; DNA: TGTGCCGGGAATTTCCTGAACACTGAAGCTTTCTTT; CDR3: CAGNFLNTEAFF
V: TRBV29-1; size: -; J: TRBJ2-7; D: -; DNA: TGCAGCGTTGTTCGGGCGGGCAGGGGCTACGAGCAGTACTTC; CDR3: CSVVRAGRGYEQYF